The sequence of this T cell receptor beta chain was determined in a study of a mutant IDH1 vaccine in newly diagnosed glioma. As for time point: week 5, during vaccination. Every vaccine dose comprised 300 ug of mutant IDH1 20-mer peptide plus topical imiquimod. Sequencing was performed with immunoSEQ multiplex PCR; in TCRdb, only in-frame clones are kept and a portion is missing. In the table there are approximately 40,000 clones, around 78% of which are singletons. Note on this clone: Antigen: not known.

Here the sequenced sample was PBMCs, taken from a glioma patient whose treatment included an IDH1 peptide vaccine. This sequence was found in a man aged 40-49 years with glioma.

This CDR3 reads CASSLALSGYGYTF. The DNA for the CDR3 is TGTGCCAGCAGCTTGGCGTTGTCAGGATATGGCTACACCTTC. The J gene is TRBJ1-2, the V gene TRBV5-4; the D is unclear. CDR3 length equals 14 residues. Germline V gives CDR1 SGHNT, CDR2 YYREEE (reference sequence). V was clipped by 0 bases and J by 5 bases, with 11 bases between them.